This T cell receptor (beta chain) was recovered during a study of T cell responses to AZD1222 COVID-19 vaccine. This CDR3 has 16 amino acids. The germline V and J ends were trimmed by 1 base and 4 bases, with 15 bases remaining between them. Per the germline V gene, CDR1 is KGHDR and CDR2 is SFDVKD. Details on this clone: Antigen: not known.

Measured with immunoSEQ multiplex PCR; TCRdb has only the in-frame clones, and not every one. The sample records 110,000 or so clones, roughly nine tenths being singletons. Study-level points and caveats: Without day 14 samples, only post-peak T cell repertoires were studied.

The receptor was derived from an adult who received the AZD1222 COVID-19 vaccine. The V gene is TRBV24-1, the J gene TRBJ2-5, with D tentatively TRBD2 (7 bases). This sample comprised peripheral blood, obtained 28 days after the second AZD1222 dose. The CDR3 bases are TGTGCCACCAGTGATTTAGCGTCGGGGGGCTCAGAGACCCAGTACTTC. It yields the protein CATSDLASGGSETQYF.